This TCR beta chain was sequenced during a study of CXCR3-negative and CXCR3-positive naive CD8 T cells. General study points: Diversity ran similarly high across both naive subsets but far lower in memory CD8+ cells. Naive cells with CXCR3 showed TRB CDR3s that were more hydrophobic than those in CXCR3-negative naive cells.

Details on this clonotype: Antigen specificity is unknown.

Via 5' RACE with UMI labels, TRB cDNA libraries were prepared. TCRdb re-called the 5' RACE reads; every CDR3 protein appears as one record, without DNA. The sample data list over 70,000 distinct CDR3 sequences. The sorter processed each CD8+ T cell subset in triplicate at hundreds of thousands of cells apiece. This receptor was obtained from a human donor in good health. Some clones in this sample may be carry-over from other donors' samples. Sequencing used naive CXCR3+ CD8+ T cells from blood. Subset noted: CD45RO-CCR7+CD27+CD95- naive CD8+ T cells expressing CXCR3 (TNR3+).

CDR3 loop: CASRTGTGGYGDEQFF. The V gene is TRBV12-3 or TRBV12-4, the J gene TRBJ2-1; there is no DNA to check the TCRdb D call of TRBD1. CDR3 size: 16 residues.